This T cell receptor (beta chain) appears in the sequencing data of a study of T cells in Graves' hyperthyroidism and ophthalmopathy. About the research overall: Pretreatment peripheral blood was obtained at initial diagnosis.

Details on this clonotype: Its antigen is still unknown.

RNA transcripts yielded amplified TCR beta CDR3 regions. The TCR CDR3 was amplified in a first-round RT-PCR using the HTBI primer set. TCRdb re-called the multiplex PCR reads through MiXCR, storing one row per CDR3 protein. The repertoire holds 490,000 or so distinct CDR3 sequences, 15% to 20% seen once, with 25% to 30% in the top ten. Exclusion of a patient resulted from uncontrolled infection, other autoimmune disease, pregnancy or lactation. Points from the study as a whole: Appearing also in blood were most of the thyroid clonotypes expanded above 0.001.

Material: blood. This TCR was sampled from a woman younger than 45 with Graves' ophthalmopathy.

CDR3 residues: CASSDSRTHEKLFF. CDR3 bases: TGTGCCAGCAGTGACTCCAGGACCCATGAAAAACTGTTTTTT. This rearrangement joins TRBV25-1 to TRBJ1-4; D is uncertain. The CDR3 sequence is 14 residues long. In germline, CDR1 is MGHDK, CDR2 SYGVNS. V lost 3 bases and J 6 bases, leaving 11 bases between the germline ends.